The 10 T cell receptor beta chains listed next were all sequenced from one sample in a study of STAT5B mutations in CD4+ large granular lymphocyte leukemia. Profiled with immunoSEQ multiplex PCR; TCRdb holds only in-frame clones, not every one. The profile covers around 43,000 clones, with about 86% appearing a single time and 2.6% taken by the ten largest. Sequenced material: CD4+ T cells from blood buffy coats. These receptors all come from a human donor in good health.

The chain carries TRBV9 and TRBJ2-6; D possibly corresponds to TRBD2 (6 bases). V lost 0 bases and J 0 bases, leaving 13 bases between the germline ends. The CDR3 spans 18 residues. CDR1 and CDR2 from the germline V gene are SGDLS and YYNGEE. CDR3 amino acids: CASSVGRSGHSGANVLTF. The CDR3 bases are TGTGCCAGCAGCGTAGGACGCAGCGGGCACTCTGGGGCCAACGTCCTGACTTTC.

The J gene is TRBJ2-4, the V gene TRBV29-1; D uncertain. The CDR3 sequence is 14 residues long. Germline-derived CDR1 and CDR2 are SQVTM and ANQGSEA. Between the trimmed V and J ends, which lost 4 bases and 7 bases, there was a span of 17 bases. The CDR3 is CSVGTGPGENIQYF. The CDR3 nucleotides read TGCAGCGTTGGGACCGGACCGGGCGAGAACATTCAGTACTTC.

The genes are TRBV6-6 and TRBJ2-7; D remains unclear. In germline, CDR1 is MNHNY, CDR2 SVGAGI (reference sequence). This CDR3 comprises 12 residues. The V end was cut by 2 bases, the J end by 3 bases, with 5 bases between. The CDR3 loop is CASSYNGYEQYF. The CDR3 DNA follows: TGTGCCAGCAGTTACAATGGCTACGAGCAGTACTTC.

The chain couples TRBV28 to TRBJ2-7, with a tentative D call TRBD1 (6 bases). The germline V gene has CDR1 MDHEN and CDR2 SYDVKM. The CDR3 totals 15 residues. V was trimmed by 4 bases and J by 5 bases, leaving 18 bases between them. CDR3 residues: CASSSPGTLGHEQYF. CDR3 sequence (DNA): TGTGCCAGCAGTTCACCCGGGACACTGGGGCACGAGCAGTACTTC.

The chain has TRBV25-1 and TRBJ2-5; the D is unclear. This CDR3 is 14 amino acids long. CDR1 and CDR2 (germline): MGHDK, SYGVNS. V was cut by 4 bases and J by 5 bases, with 14 bases left in between. The CDR3 region is CASSGPWWLETQYF. The CDR3 DNA sequence: TGTGCCAGCAGTGGCCCGTGGTGGTTGGAGACCCAGTACTTC.

The chain combines TRBV7-2 with TRBJ2-1; unclear D gene. The V gene lost 2 bases and the J gene lost 5 bases, with 10 bases spanning the gap. This CDR3 contains 14 residues. The germline gives CDR1 SGHTA, CDR2 FQGNSA. The CDR3, as DNA: TGTGCCAGCAGCTTACGGTATGCGAACAATGAGCAGTTCTTC. Protein sequence: CASSLRYANNEQFF.

CDR3 coding DNA: TGCGCCAGCAGCCTCGGGACCGGTGAAAAACTGTTTTTT. Its translation: CASSLGTGEKLFF. The chain links TRBV5-1 to TRBJ1-4; the D gene is possibly TRBD1 (5 bases). Trimming stripped 4 bases from V and 7 bases from J, with 11 bases between. In germline, CDR1 is SGHRS, CDR2 YFSETQ. This CDR3 has 13 amino acids.

The CDR3 region has the DNA TGTGCCATCAGTGAGGGGACAGGGCCTCACTATGGCTACACCTTC. Translation: CAISEGTGPHYGYTF. The chain recombines TRBV10-3 with TRBJ1-2, with 9 bases aligning to TRBD1. Trimming cost V 2 bases and J 3 bases; bases outside gene matches: 4. The germline V gene encodes CDR1 ENHRY and CDR2 SYGVKD. The CDR3 length is 15 residues.

The chain employs TRBV6-1 and TRBJ1-1, with a weak D call TRBD1 (6 bases). The CDR3 loop spans 14 amino acids. Between the trimmed V and J ends, which lost 4 bases and 4 bases, there was a span of 13 bases. From germline, CDR1 is MNHNS and CDR2 SASEGT. This CDR3 is CASSVARGVTEAFF. The CDR3, as DNA: TGTGCCAGCAGTGTAGCCAGGGGAGTCACTGAAGCTTTCTTT.

The V and J genes are TRBV9 and TRBJ1-2, with D perhaps TRBD1 (6 bases). The V end was cut by 6 bases, the J end by 5 bases, with 14 bases between. Germline values: CDR1 SGDLS, CDR2 YYNGEE. The CDR3 spans 13 residues. Here the CDR3 DNA reads TGTGCCAGCACCAGAGGGACACAGTATGGCTACACCTTC. Residues: CASTRGTQYGYTF.